These T cell receptor beta chains were read from a single sample in a study of CD8 T cells in ankylosing spondylitis. TCRdb re-derived calls from the 5' RACE reads in MiXCR, one entry per CDR3 protein. The table includes roughly 130,000 distinct CDR3 sequences, roughly 7.7% detected once. Material for sequencing was synovial fluid, either unsorted or a sorted T cell fraction (not recorded which). Receptors were obtained from a male donor with ankylosing spondylitis. Each CDR3 is given with its conserved first and last residue. The D gene is left open where the match is weak. Expanded clones get a size class; other rows say once, few or many, or leave the size out.

D	size	V	J	CDR3	DNA
TRBD2	many	TRBV9	TRBJ2-7	CASSPRLAHEQYF	TGTGCCAGCAGCCCTCGACTAGCCCACGAGCAGTACTTC
-	many	TRBV27	TRBJ1-2	CASRAGGGGYYGYTF	TGTGCCAGCAGGGCTGGGGGAGGGGGTTACTATGGCTACACCTTC
-	many	TRBV11-3	TRBJ2-1	CASSLGGSYNEQFF	TGTGCCAGCAGCTTGGGGGGCTCCTACAATGAGCAGTTCTTC
TRBD2	-	TRBV29-1	TRBJ2-5	CSARGLAGQETQYF	TGCAGCGCGCGGGGACTAGCGGGGCAAGAGACCCAGTACTTC
-	many	TRBV24-1	TRBJ1-2	CATSLGTQGYTF	TGTGCCACCAGCCTCGGGACGCAAGGCTACACCTTC
-	-	TRBV29-1	TRBJ2-5	CSVAVGQETQYF	TGCAGCGTGGCCGTGGGGCAAGAGACCCAGTACTTC
TRBD1	many	TRBV6-1	TRBJ2-1	CASSPGQGRLNEQFF	TGTGCCAGCAGCCCGGGACAGGGGCGGTTAAATGAGCAGTTCTTC
TRBD2	-	TRBV6-2/TRBV6-3	TRBJ2-1	CASSYRPSGRYNEQFF	TGTGCCAGCAGTTACCGCCCTAGCGGGAGGTACAATGAGCAGTTCTTC
-	-	TRBV5-4	TRBJ1-2	CASSFLGVYGYTF	TGTGCCAGCAGCTTCTTGGGGGTCTATGGCTACACCTTC
-	-	TRBV28	TRBJ1-2	CASSLVGGPYGYTF	TGTGCCAGCAGTTTAGTGGGTGGGCCCTATGGCTACACCTTC
TRBD2	many	TRBV20-1	TRBJ2-1	CSAILFSGGGSYNEQFF	TGCAGTGCCATCCTCTTTAGCGGGGGGGGATCTTACAATGAGCAGTTCTTC
-	many	TRBV10-1	TRBJ2-7	CASSESGGYEQYF	TGCGCCAGCAGTGAGTCTGGAGGCTACGAGCAGTACTTC
-	-	TRBV24-1	TRBJ2-1	CATSDQQGLGNEQFF	TGTGCCACCAGTGATCAGCAGGGTCTTGGCAATGAGCAGTTCTTC
-	few	TRBV10-3	TRBJ1-2	CAISERTPNYGYTF	TGTGCCATCAGTGAGAGGACGCCTAACTATGGCTACACCTTC
TRBD2	-	TRBV2	TRBJ2-3	CASSDSSGSYSTQYF	TGTGCCAGCAGTGATTCTAGCGGGAGCTATAGTACGCAGTATTTT
TRBD1	many	TRBV10-3	TRBJ1-4	CAISAGVAGQGDEKLFF	TGTGCCATCAGTGCGGGCGTGGCCGGACAGGGGGATGAAAAACTGTTTTTT
-	many	TRBV12-3/TRBV12-4	TRBJ2-7	CASSLGQGLSYEQYF	TGTGCCAGCAGTCTCGGACAGGGACTATCCTACGAGCAGTACTTC
TRBD1	few	TRBV28	TRBJ2-7	CASTQRVDREMYF	TGTGCCAGCACCCAGAGAGTGGACAGGGAAATGTACTTC
-	-	TRBV10-3	TRBJ2-3	CATSPPGPDTQYF	TGTGCCACCTCCCCCCCAGGCCCAGATACGCAGTATTTT
-	-	TRBV3-1	TRBJ2-1	CAAAGGSYNEQFF	TGTGCCGCGGCAGGGGGGTCCTACAATGAGCAGTTCTTC
-	-	TRBV6-5	TRBJ1-5	CASSSPRENQPQHF	TGTGCCAGCAGTTCCCCCCGCGAGAATCAGCCCCAGCATTTT
-	-	TRBV21-1	TRBJ2-4	CASTYRGREFDIQYF	TGTGCCAGCACCTACAGGGGGCGCGAGTTCGACATTCAGTACTTC
-	many	TRBV7-2	TRBJ1-3	CASSVSGYGNTIYF	TGTGCCAGCTCGGTCAGTGGTTATGGAAACACCATATATTTT
TRBD1	-	TRBV5-1	TRBJ1-1	CASSYSTGGDTEAFF	TGCGCCAGCAGCTATTCGACAGGGGGGGACACTGAAGCTTTCTTT